The 27 T cell receptor beta chains presented below share a single source sample, sequenced in a study of T-cell reconstitution after alpha-beta-depleted transplantation in children. This sample's TCRbeta library carried unique molecular identifier barcodes. TCRdb reprocessed the PCR reads with MiXCR, giving one entry per CDR3 protein. Of around 450,000 distinct CDR3 sequences in the sample, about 45% are singletons; the top ten hold under 35%. The sequencing used PBMCs, collected before TCRalphabeta/CD19-depleted stem cell transplant. The receptors stem from a girl aged 2-10 years with aplastic anemia, due to receive a stem cell transplant.

This clonotype was counted only a few times. The chain carries TRBV3-1 and TRBJ2-1, with D maybe TRBD1 (5 bases). This CDR3 is built from 19 residues. Germline-derived CDR1 and CDR2 are LGHDT and YNNKEL (reference sequence). V lost 4 bases and J lost 1, with 23 bases in between. CDR3 protein: CASSLWGFSAGRSYNEQFF. The CDR3 bases are TGTGCCAGCAGCCTGTGGGGCTTTTCAGCAGGAAGGTCCTACAATGAGCAGTTCTTC.

The chain uses TRBV20-1 and TRBJ1-4; TRBD1 might be the D (6 bases). The germline V and J ends were trimmed by 5 bases and 4 bases, with 14 bases remaining between them. The length of the CDR3 is 14 residues. Germline V gene data show CDR1 as DFQATT and CDR2 as SNEGSKA (reference sequence). CDR3 DNA: TGCAGTGCTCGACGACAGGCCCTTAATGAAAAACTGTTTTTT. This encodes CSARRQALNEKLFF.

This clonotype was seen at least ten times. This chain links TRBV20-1 with TRBJ2-4; 11 bases map to TRBD2. V shed 3 bases, J shed 3 bases, and the junction held 1 base outside the gene matches. This CDR3 spans 14 amino acids. The germline V gene has CDR1 DFQATT and CDR2 SNEGSKA (reference sequence). As DNA, the CDR3 is TGCAGTGCTAGGGGGACTAGCGGCAAAAACATTCAGTACTTC. Residues: CSARGTSGKNIQYF.

This clonotype was seen at least ten times. This chain joins TRBV12-3 or TRBV12-4 and TRBJ1-4, with TRBD1 matching over 7 bases. Unmatched junction bases numbered 8, after V lost 6 bases and J lost 7 bases. The CDR3 is 14 amino acids. The CDR3 protein is CASRLQGRSEKLFF. The CDR3 nucleotides are TGTGCCAGCAGACTACAGGGGAGGAGTGAAAAACTGTTTTTT.

This clonotype was seen a few times. J is TRBJ2-3 and V is TRBV6-5; 9 nucleotides line up with TRBD2. Trimming removed 3 bases from V and 1 base from J; junction bases left unmatched: 5. The CDR3 totals 16 residues. Germline V CDR1 and CDR2: MNHEY, SVGAGI. The CDR3 protein is CASSYRTSVGTDTQYF. The CDR3 DNA is TGTGCCAGCAGTTATAGGACTAGCGTCGGCACAGATACGCAGTATTTT.

The V gene is TRBV6-2 or TRBV6-3, the J gene TRBJ2-7; TRBD2 is a possible D gene (5 bases). CDR1 is MNHEY and CDR2 is SVGEGT in the germline V gene. V lost 5 bases and J lost 3, with 17 bases in between. The CDR3 contains 15 residues. CDR3 DNA sequence: TGTGCCAGCAGTGACCTCGCGGACTCAAACTACGAGCAGTACTTC. Amino acids: CASSDLADSNYEQYF.

As DNA, the CDR3 is TGTGCCAGCAGCTCCACTAGCGGGAGACCCACCGGGGAGCTGTTTTTT. As protein: CASSSTSGRPTGELFF. This chain connects TRBV6-1 to TRBJ2-2; 11 bases map to TRBD2. The CDR3 runs to 16 residues. Germline-derived CDR1 and CDR2 are MNHNS and SASEGT. J gave up 4 bases and V 6 bases, and 7 bases lay outside the gene matches.

The chain couples TRBV20-1 to TRBJ2-1, with 9 bases that match TRBD1. The germline CDR1 and CDR2 sequences are DFQATT and SNEGSKA (reference sequence). The CDR3 covers 14 residues. Trimming cost V 5 bases and J 1 base; bases outside gene matches: 3. The CDR3 DNA follows: TGCAGTGCTGGAGGACAGGGGTCCTACAATGAGCAGTTCTTC. Protein: CSAGGQGSYNEQFF.

This sequence joins TRBV3-1 and TRBJ2-3; 7 bases are a match to TRBD1. V was clipped by 10 bases and J by 6 bases; unmatched bases: 16. Germline CDR1 and CDR2: LGHDT and YNNKEL (reference sequence). The CDR3 loop spans 15 amino acids. The CDR3 nucleotides are TGTGCCACCTGCCAAAGGGTCGACAGGGTTGATACGCAGTATTTT. Its protein is CATCQRVDRVDTQYF.

The genes are TRBV7-2 and TRBJ2-4, with 7 bases that match TRBD2. CDR1 and CDR2 from the germline V gene are SGHTA and FQGNSA. CDR3 size: 14 residues. The V gene end was trimmed by 4 bases and the J gene end by 6 bases; junction bases not matched to a gene: 6. As DNA, the CDR3 is TGTGCCAGCAGCTCAGGACTAGATCGAAACATTCAGTACTTC. Translation: CASSSGLDRNIQYF.

This sequence joins TRBV27 and TRBJ2-3; 11 bases line up with TRBD2. The germline CDR1 and CDR2 sequences are MNHEY and SMNVEV (reference sequence). V dropped 5 bases and J dropped 3; count of bases not matched to a gene: 10. There are 17 residues in the CDR3. The CDR3 reads CASSPQIAGGGTDTQYF. DNA of the CDR3: TGTGCCAGCAGTCCACAAATAGCGGGAGGGGGGACAGATACGCAGTATTTT.

In this sample, this clonotype turned up many times. The DNA of the CDR3 is TGCAGCTATGGGGGGGCGGGTCTATACAATGAGCAGTTCTTC. It codes for CSYGGAGLYNEQFF. The chain is built from TRBV29-1 and TRBJ2-1; weak D call: TRBD2 (7 bases). Germline lookup yields CDR1 SQVTM and CDR2 ANQGSEA. The ends were cut back, 8 bases at V and 4 bases at J, with 18 bases in the middle. The CDR3 is 14 residues long.

The chain joins TRBV18 to TRBJ1-1, with D perhaps TRBD1 (6 bases). V was shortened by 7 bases and J by 1 base, with 13 bases between the two germline ends. This CDR3 has 14 residues. The germline CDR1 and CDR2 sequences are KGHSH and LQKENI. The CDR3 protein is CASYGQQPNTEAFF. CDR3 nucleotides: TGTGCCAGCTACGGACAGCAACCGAACACTGAAGCTTTCTTT.

This clonotype has at least ten counts. The V and J genes are TRBV15 and TRBJ1-4; perhaps TRBD1 as D (6 bases). Trimming removed 1 base from V and 5 bases from J, with 11 bases in between. The CDR3 length is 15 residues. CDR1 and CDR2 from the germline V gene are LNHNV and YYDKDF (reference sequence). DNA of the CDR3: TGTGCCACCAGCAGAGGACTACAGGGAAATGAAAAACTGTTTTTT. Translation gives CATSRGLQGNEKLFF. The full variable domain, with the rest looked up from reference TRBV15 and TRBJ1-4, is DAMVIQNPRYQVTQFGKPVTLSCSQTLNHNVMYWYQQKSSQAPKLLFHYYDKDFNNEADTPDNFQSRRPNTSFCFLDIRSPGLGDTAMYLCATSRGLQGNEKLFFGSGTQLSVL.

The rearrangement joins TRBV15 to TRBJ1-3, with D unresolved. V was shortened by 3 bases and J by 0 bases, with 12 bases between the two germline ends. The CDR3 is 16 amino acids. The germline V gene encodes CDR1 LNHNV and CDR2 YYDKDF (reference sequence). Here the CDR3 DNA reads TGTGCCACCAGCAGTGACGGACGGAGCTCTGGAAACACCATATATTTT. Translation: CATSSDGRSSGNTIYF.

At least ten counts were recorded for this clonotype. The chain combines TRBV6-2 or TRBV6-3 with TRBJ2-6; 7 bases are shared with TRBD1. CDR3 length equals 16 residues. Per the germline V gene, CDR1 is MNHEY and CDR2 is SVGEGT. V shed 8 bases and J 4 bases; nucleotides not matched to a gene: 11. CDR3 in amino acids: CASHAQGFAGANVLTF. As DNA, the CDR3 is TGTGCCAGCCACGCACAGGGGTTTGCGGGGGCCAACGTCCTGACTTTC.

This clonotype appeared once. This chain links TRBV20-1 with TRBJ2-2; perhaps TRBD2 as D (5 bases). V was clipped by 0 bases and J by 1 base, with 12 bases between them. There are 16 residues in the CDR3. Germline loops: CDR1 DFQATT, CDR2 SNEGSKA (reference sequence). The CDR3 spells CSARDTRAGNTGELFF. The CDR3 DNA reads TGCAGTGCTAGAGATACGAGGGCAGGGAACACCGGGGAGCTGTTTTTT.

The chain uses TRBV11-2 and TRBJ2-1; perhaps TRBD1 as D (5 bases). V lost 4 bases and J 6 bases, leaving 25 bases between the germline ends. CDR1 is SGHAT and CDR2 is FQNNGV in the germline V gene. This CDR3 comprises 18 residues. The DNA of the CDR3 is TGTGCCAGCAGCTCCAACTACCTAGGGGCCCAGACCCCCAATGAGCAGTTCTTC. It translates to CASSSNYLGAQTPNEQFF. Full variable domain (missing parts from reference TRBV11-2 and TRBJ2-1): EAGVAQSPRYKIIEKRQSVAFWCNPISGHATLYWYQQILGQGPKLLIQFQNNGVVDDSQLPKDRFSAERLKGVDSTLKIQPAKLEDSAVYLCASSSNYLGAQTPNEQFFGPGTRLTVL.

This clonotype was counted between two and nine times. CDR3: CASSSKSGRSRNEQFF. CDR3 DNA: TGTGCCAGCAGTTCCAAGAGCGGGAGAAGTCGCAATGAGCAGTTCTTC. V and J are TRBV28 and TRBJ2-1, with 8 nucleotides matching TRBD2. Looked up from germline, CDR1 is MDHEN and CDR2 is SYDVKM. The V segment lost 4 bases and the J segment 6 bases; nucleotides outside the gene matches: 11. The CDR3 is made up of 16 amino acids.

The chain is built from TRBV29-1 and TRBJ1-1; the D gene is possibly TRBD1 (6 bases). Looked up from germline, CDR1 is SQVTM and CDR2 is ANQGSEA. The ends were cut back, 2 bases at V and 10 bases at J, with 11 bases in the middle. The CDR3 sequence is 11 residues long. Here the CDR3 reads CSVEWGRAAFF. As DNA, the CDR3 is TGCAGCGTTGAATGGGGGCGCGCAGCTTTCTTT.

The J gene is TRBJ2-7, the V gene TRBV20-1, with D possibly TRBD2 on 6 matching bases. Trimming took 1 base from V and 2 from J, leaving 15 bases between them. The CDR3 consists of 15 residues. Germline assignment: CDR1 DFQATT and CDR2 SNEGSKA (reference sequence). The CDR3 here is CSARGYGSHAYEQYF. In DNA form, the CDR3 reads TGCAGTGCTAGAGGGTACGGGAGCCACGCCTACGAGCAGTACTTC.

This clonotype was detected ten times or more. This sequence joins TRBV3-1 and TRBJ2-3; D gene uncertain. The germline V and J ends were trimmed by 1 base and 5 bases, with 7 bases remaining between them. The CDR3 runs to 13 residues. Germline V gene data show CDR1 as LGHDT and CDR2 as YNNKEL (reference sequence). The chain's CDR3 is CASSQVLQDTQYF. The CDR3, as DNA: TGTGCCAGCAGCCAAGTCTTACAAGATACGCAGTATTTT.

Turning to this clonotype: A clone one base away is much larger, so this may be a read error. This chain links TRBV6-4 with TRBJ2-3; D is possibly TRBD2 (6 bases). Looked up from germline, CDR1 is MRHNA and CDR2 is SNTAGT. CDR3 length: 14 amino acids. The V end lost 2 bases, the J end lost 1 base, and 7 bases lay between the germline ends. The CDR3 DNA is TGTGCCAGCAGTGACGGCGGGGGCACAGATACGCAGTATTTT. This translates into CASSDGGGTDTQYF.

The rearrangement links TRBV29-1 to TRBJ2-1; the match to TRBD2 covers 11 bases. Germline-derived CDR1 and CDR2 are SQVTM and ANQGSEA. The CDR3 is 16 residues long. The V gene end was trimmed by 1 base and the J gene end by 3 bases; junction bases not matched to a gene: 5. The CDR3 DNA reads as TGCAGCGTTGAAGGGCTACTAGCGGGAGTCTACAATGAGCAGTTCTTC. It specifies CSVEGLLAGVYNEQFF.

In this sample, this clonotype turned up a few times. This sequence joins TRBV12-3 or TRBV12-4 and TRBJ1-3; tentatively, D is TRBD1 (5 bases). The CDR3 runs to 16 residues. Trimming stripped 5 bases from V and 0 bases from J, with 14 bases between. CDR3 in amino acids: CASSLHPDSSGNTIYF. The CDR3 DNA sequence: TGTGCCAGCAGTCTACACCCTGACAGCTCTGGAAACACCATATATTTT.

The chain carries TRBV7-3 and TRBJ2-7; the match to TRBD2 covers 7 bases. Germline V gene sequence: CDR1 SGHTA, CDR2 FQGTGA. The CDR3 length is 15 residues. V lost 3 bases to trimming and J lost 4 bases; unmatched junction nucleotides: 9. CDR3: CASSFLAAQGYEQYF. DNA of the CDR3: TGTGCCAGCAGCTTTCTAGCGGCCCAAGGATACGAGCAGTACTTC. Supplemented by reference TRBV7-3 and TRBJ2-7, the full variable domain reads GAGVSQTPSNKVTEKGKYVELRCDPISGHTALYWYRQSLGQGPEFLIYFQGTGAADDSGLPNDRFFAVRPEGSVSTLKIQRTERGDSAVYLCASSFLAAQGYEQYFGPGTRLTVT.

V and J are TRBV20-1 and TRBJ2-2; a possible D gene is TRBD2 (5 bases). This CDR3 region has 12 residues. Per germline, CDR1 DFQATT and CDR2 SNEGSKA (reference sequence). The V and J ends lost 3 bases and 6 bases respectively, with 8 bases between them. CDR3 sequence: CSASGNAGELFF. CDR3 nucleotide sequence: TGCAGTGCTAGCGGGAATGCCGGGGAGCTGTTTTTT.